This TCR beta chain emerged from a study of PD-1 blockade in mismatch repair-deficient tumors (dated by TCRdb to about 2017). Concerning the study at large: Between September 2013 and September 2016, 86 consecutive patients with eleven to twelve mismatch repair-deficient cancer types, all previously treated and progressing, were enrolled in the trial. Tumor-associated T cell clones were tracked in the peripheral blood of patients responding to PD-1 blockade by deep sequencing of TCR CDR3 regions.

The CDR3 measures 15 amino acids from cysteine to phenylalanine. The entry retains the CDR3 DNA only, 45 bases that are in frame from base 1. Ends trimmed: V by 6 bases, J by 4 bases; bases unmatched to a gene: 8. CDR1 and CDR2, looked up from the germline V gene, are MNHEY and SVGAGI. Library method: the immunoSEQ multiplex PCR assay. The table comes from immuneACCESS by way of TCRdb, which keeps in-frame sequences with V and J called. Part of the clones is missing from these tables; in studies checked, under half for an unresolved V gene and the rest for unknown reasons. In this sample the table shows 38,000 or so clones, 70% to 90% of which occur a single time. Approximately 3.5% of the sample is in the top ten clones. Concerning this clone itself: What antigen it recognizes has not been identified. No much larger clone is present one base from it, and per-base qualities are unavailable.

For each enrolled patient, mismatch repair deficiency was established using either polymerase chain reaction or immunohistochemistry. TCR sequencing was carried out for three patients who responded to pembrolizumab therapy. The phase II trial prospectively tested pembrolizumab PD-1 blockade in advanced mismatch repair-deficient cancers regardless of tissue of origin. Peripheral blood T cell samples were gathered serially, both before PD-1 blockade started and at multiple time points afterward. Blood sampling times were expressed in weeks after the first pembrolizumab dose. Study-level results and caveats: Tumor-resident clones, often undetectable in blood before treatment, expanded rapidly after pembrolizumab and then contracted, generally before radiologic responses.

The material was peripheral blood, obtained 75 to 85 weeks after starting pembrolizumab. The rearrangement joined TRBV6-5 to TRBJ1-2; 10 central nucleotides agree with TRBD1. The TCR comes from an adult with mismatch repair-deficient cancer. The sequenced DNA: TGTGCCAGCAGGGGATGGGACAGGGGAGGCTATGGCTACACCTTC. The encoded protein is CASRGWDRGGYGYTF.